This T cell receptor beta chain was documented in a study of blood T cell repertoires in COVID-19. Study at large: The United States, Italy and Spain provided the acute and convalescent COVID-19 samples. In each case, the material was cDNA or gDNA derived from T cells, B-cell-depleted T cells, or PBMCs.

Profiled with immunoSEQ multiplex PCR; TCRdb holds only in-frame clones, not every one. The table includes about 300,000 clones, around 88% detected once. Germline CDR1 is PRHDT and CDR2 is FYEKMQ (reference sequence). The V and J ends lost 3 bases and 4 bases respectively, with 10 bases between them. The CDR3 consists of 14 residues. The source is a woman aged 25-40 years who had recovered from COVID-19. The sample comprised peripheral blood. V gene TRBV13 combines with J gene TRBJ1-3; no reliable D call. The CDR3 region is CASSFGEPGNTIYF. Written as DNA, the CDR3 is TGTGCCAGCAGCTTCGGTGAGCCGGGAAACACCATATATTTT.